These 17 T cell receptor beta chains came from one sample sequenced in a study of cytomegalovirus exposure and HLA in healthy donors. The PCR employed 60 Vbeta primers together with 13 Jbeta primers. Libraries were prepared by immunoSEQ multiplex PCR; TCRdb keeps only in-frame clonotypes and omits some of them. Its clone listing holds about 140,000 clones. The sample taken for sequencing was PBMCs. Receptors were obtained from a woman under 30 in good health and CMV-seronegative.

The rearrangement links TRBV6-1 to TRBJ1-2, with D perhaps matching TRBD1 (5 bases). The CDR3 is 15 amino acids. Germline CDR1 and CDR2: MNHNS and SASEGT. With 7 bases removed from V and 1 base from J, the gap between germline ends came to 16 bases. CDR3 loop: CASNLDMGGNYGYTF. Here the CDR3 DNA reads TGTGCCAGCAACCTAGACATGGGGGGTAACTATGGCTACACCTTC.

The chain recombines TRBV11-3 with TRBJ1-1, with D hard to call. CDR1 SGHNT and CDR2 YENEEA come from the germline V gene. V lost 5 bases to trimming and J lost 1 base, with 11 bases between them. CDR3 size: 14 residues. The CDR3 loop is CASSQRAANTEAFF. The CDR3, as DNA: TGTGCCAGCAGCCAGAGGGCTGCGAACACTGAAGCTTTCTTT.

CDR3 in amino acids: CASSLDRYGYTF. The CDR3 DNA reads TGTGCCAGCAGCTTAGATAGATATGGCTACACCTTC. The chain recombines TRBV7-9 with TRBJ1-2; D remains unclear. The CDR3 extends over 12 amino acids. Germline CDR1 and CDR2: SEHNR and FQNEAQ (reference sequence). The V and J ends lost 1 base and 5 bases respectively, with 5 bases between them.

The CDR3 DNA is TGCGCCAGCAGCACCCGCCAGGGGGTTAATGAAAAACTGTTTTTT. Protein product: CASSTRQGVNEKLFF. The chain links TRBV5-1 to TRBJ1-4; 7 nucleotides match TRBD1. V was pared by 4 bases and J by 4 bases, with 7 bases of the junction left unmatched. Germline loops: CDR1 SGHRS, CDR2 YFSETQ. The CDR3 runs to 15 residues.

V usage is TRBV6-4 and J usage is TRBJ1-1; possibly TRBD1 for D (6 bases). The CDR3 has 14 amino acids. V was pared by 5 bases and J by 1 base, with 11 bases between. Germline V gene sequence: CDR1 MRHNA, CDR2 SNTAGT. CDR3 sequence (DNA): TGTGCCAGCAGTCAAGGGGGGGAGAACACTGAAGCTTTCTTT. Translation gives CASSQGGENTEAFF.

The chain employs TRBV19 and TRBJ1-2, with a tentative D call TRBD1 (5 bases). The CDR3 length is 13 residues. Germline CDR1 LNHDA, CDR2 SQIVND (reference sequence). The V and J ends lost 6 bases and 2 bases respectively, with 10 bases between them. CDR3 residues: CASRRQPNYGYTF. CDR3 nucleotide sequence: TGTGCCAGTAGAAGACAGCCGAACTATGGCTACACCTTC.

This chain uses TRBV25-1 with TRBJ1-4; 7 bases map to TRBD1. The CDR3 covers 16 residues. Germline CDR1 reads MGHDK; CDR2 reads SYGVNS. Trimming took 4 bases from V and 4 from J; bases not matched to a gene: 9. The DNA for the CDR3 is TGTGCCAGCAGTGCTACACGACAGGGTGGTAATGAAAAACTGTTTTTT. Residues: CASSATRQGGNEKLFF.

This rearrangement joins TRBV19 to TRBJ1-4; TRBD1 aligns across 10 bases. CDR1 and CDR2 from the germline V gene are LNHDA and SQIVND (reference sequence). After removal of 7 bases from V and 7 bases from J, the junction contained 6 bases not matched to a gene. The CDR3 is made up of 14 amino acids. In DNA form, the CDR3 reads TGTGCCAGTACTGAGGGGACAGGGGCTGAAAAACTGTTTTTT. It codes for CASTEGTGAEKLFF.

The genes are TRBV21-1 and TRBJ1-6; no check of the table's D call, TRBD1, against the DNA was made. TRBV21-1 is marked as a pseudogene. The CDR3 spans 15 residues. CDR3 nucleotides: TGTGCCAGCAACCGACAGCCATCCTATAATTCACCCCTCCACTTT. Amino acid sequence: CASNRQPSYNSPLHF.

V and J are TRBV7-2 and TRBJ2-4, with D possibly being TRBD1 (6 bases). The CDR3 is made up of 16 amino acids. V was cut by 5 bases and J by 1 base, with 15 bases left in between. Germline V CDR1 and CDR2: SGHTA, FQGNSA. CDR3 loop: CASSPRDTTAKNIQYF. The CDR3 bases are TGTGCCAGCAGCCCCAGGGACACCACCGCCAAAAACATTCAGTACTTC.

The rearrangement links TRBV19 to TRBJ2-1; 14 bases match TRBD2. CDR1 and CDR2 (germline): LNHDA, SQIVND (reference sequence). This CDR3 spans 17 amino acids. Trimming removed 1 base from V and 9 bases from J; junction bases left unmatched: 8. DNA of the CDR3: TGTGCCAGTAGTATAGGACTAGCGGGAGGGCCGGGTGCTGAGCAGTTCTTC. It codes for CASSIGLAGGPGAEQFF.

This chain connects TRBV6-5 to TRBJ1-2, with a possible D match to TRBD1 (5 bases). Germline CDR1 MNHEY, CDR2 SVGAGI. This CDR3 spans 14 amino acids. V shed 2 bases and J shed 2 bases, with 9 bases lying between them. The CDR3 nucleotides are TGTGCCAGCAGTTACAGGAGACAGAACTATGGCTACACCTTC. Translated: CASSYRRQNYGYTF.

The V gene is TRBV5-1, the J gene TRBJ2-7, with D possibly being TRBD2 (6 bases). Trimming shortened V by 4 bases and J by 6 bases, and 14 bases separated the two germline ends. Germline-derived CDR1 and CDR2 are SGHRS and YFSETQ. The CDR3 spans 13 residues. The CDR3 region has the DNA TGCGCCAGCAGCCAGCTGGAGGGCGGCGAGCAGTACTTC. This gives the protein CASSQLEGGEQYF.

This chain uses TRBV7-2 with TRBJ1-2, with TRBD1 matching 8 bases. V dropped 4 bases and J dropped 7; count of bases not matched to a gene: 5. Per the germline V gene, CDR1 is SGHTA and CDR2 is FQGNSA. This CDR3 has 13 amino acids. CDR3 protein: CASSSPGGFGYTF. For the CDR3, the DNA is TGTGCCAGCAGCTCGCCAGGGGGCTTTGGCTACACCTTC.

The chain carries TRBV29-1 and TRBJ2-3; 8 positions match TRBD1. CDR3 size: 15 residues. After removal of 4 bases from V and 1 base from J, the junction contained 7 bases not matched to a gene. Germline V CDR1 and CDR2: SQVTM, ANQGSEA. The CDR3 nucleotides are TGCAGCGTTGGACGATCGGGACAGGGCACAGATACGCAGTATTTT. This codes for CSVGRSGQGTDTQYF.

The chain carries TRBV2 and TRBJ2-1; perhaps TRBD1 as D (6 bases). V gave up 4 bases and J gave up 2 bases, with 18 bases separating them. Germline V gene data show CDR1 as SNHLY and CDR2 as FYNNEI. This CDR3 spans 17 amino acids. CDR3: CASSVGVGTTTYNEQFF. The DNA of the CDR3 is TGTGCCAGCAGTGTTGGGGTTGGGACAACGACCTACAATGAGCAGTTCTTC.

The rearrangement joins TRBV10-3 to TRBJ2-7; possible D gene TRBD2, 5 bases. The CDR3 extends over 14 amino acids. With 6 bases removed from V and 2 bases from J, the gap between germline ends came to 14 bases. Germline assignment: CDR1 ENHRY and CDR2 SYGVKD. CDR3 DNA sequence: TGTGCCATCAGCGCCAACCCGGAGGCCTACGAGCAGTACGTC. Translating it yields CAISANPEAYEQYV.